This T cell receptor (beta chain) was captured in a study of blood T cell repertoires in COVID-19. Study background: Researchers got acute and convalescent COVID-19 samples from the United States, Italy and Spain. The analysed material was cDNA or gDNA that came from T cells, B-cell-depleted T cells, or PBMCs.

Germline lookup yields CDR1 SGDLS and CDR2 YYNGEE. This CDR3 is 14 amino acids long. V trimming: 3 bases; J trimming: 5 bases; junction bases outside the gene matches: 5. How the authors handled the data: Scientists estimated how many nucleated cells there were by amplifying reference gene primers. Data came from immunoSEQ multiplex PCR; TCRdb stores just in-frame clones and leaves some out. Clonal size and the V and J genes are those of that table, whereas D and trimming came from the DNA. The sample yields 30,000 to 50,000 clones, roughly 84% seen once. This TCR was recovered from a man over 45 with active or convalescent COVID-19. The material sequenced was peripheral blood. This chain joins TRBV9 and TRBJ1-1; TRBD1 agrees at 9 bases. This chain's CDR3 is CASSATGGGTEAFF. In DNA, the CDR3 is TGTGCCAGCAGCGCGACAGGGGGTGGAACTGAAGCTTTCTTT.